What follows is one T cell receptor (beta chain) and its context. Its antigen is still unknown. This specimen belongs to a study of shared clonotypes between healthy human individuals. Whole-study findings and limits: Sharing of clonotypes among donors was expected to vary with sequencing depth.

CDR1 is MNHEY, CDR2 SMNVEV, per germline (reference sequence). V gave up 0 bases and J gave up 8 bases, with 13 bases separating them. The CDR3 runs to 14 residues. It was CD45RO-negative cells, positively selected for CCR7, that made up naive CD8 cells, with terminally differentiated effector memory CD45RA+ cells excluded. The assay was carried out at the deep level. Profiled with immunoSEQ multiplex PCR; TCRdb holds only in-frame clones, not every one. The top ten hold 0.85% to 1.2% of the sample, which has some 2,000,000 clones, approximately 94% seen once. The chain recombines TRBV27 with TRBJ2-5; no clear D. The sample taken for sequencing was naive CD8+ T cells sorted from blood. This clonotype was obtained from a man aged 18 to 30 in good health. This CDR3 is CASSLSGGYDTQYF. The CDR3, as DNA: TGTGCCAGCAGTTTATCCGGTGGATACGATACCCAGTACTTC.